The 7 T cell receptor beta chains given below trace back to one sample, sequenced in a study of blood T cell repertoires in COVID-19. Sequenced by immunoSEQ multiplex PCR; TCRdb stores in-frame clones only, minus some. The sample includes 190,000 or so clones, 87% seen only once; the top ten take around 2.3%. Source material: PBMCs or T cells enriched from blood (not recorded which). The receptors stem from a woman aged 30 to 39 who had recovered from COVID-19.

The chain is built from TRBV6-5 and TRBJ2-7; D is unresolved. CDR1 and CDR2 from the germline V gene are MNHEY and SVGAGI. The CDR3 spans 15 residues. Trimming pared 6 bases from V and 6 bases from J, leaving 21 bases between. The CDR3 nucleotides are TGTGCCAGCAGCCAACGGCCCCCAACTACTCCCGAGCAGTACTTC. This translates into CASSQRPPTTPEQYF.

This clone was counted once. V usage is TRBV7-6 and J usage is TRBJ2-3; D gene unclear. Germline CDR1 is SGHVS and CDR2 is FNYEAQ. The CDR3 has 15 amino acids. V lost 0 bases and J lost 1, with 8 bases in between. As DNA, the CDR3 is TGTGCCAGCAGCTTAGCCTTGCCGGGCACAGATACGCAGTATTTT. This translates into CASSLALPGTDTQYF.

The chain is built from TRBV2 and TRBJ1-2; possibly TRBD1 for D (6 bases). The V end lost 7 bases, the J end lost 6 bases, and 21 bases lay between the germline ends. The CDR3 length is 15 residues. Germline assignment: CDR1 SNHLY and CDR2 FYNNEI. The CDR3 here is CASTPTGGHRNGYTF. The CDR3 nucleotides are TGTGCCAGCACCCCGACCGGGGGGCATAGGAATGGCTACACCTTC.

This CDR3 is CASSPISAGAPDTQYF. In nucleotides, the CDR3 is TGTGCCAGCTCACCAATATCGGCGGGAGCACCAGATACGCAGTATTTT. This chain uses TRBV18 with TRBJ2-3, with TRBD2 identical over 7 bases. Losses at the gene ends were 2 bases for V and 4 bases for J; bases not matched to a gene: 9. CDR3 length: 16 residues. Looked up from germline, CDR1 is KGHSH and CDR2 is LQKENI.

V and J are TRBV27 and TRBJ1-5; no clear D. This CDR3 contains 14 residues. The V gene's germline CDR1 is MNHEY and CDR2 SMNVEV (reference sequence). V gave up 5 bases and J gave up 1 base, with 9 bases separating them. The CDR3 DNA is TGTGCCAGCAGTCAGGCGAACAGCAATCAGCCCCAGCATTTT. It encodes CASSQANSNQPQHF.

This clone was detected once. This chain uses TRBV23-1 with TRBJ1-4, with D possibly TRBD1 on 6 matching bases. TRBV23-1 is labeled an ORF, and its function is uncertain. V lost 2 bases to trimming and J lost 8 bases, with 15 bases between them. This CDR3 spans 15 amino acids. CDR3 sequence reads: CASSQARGKGEKLFF. The CDR3, as DNA: TGCGCCAGCAGTCAAGCCAGGGGAAAAGGGGAAAAACTGTTTTTT.

The rearrangement joins TRBV19 to TRBJ1-1; no definite D call. Germline V gives CDR1 LNHDA, CDR2 SQIVND (reference sequence). Trimming removed 4 bases at V and 3 bases at J, with 9 bases between. CDR3 length: 13 residues. Here the CDR3 reads CASSNGRDTEAFF. CDR3 bases: TGTGCCAGTAGTAATGGGAGGGACACTGAAGCTTTCTTT. Together with reference TRBV19 and TRBJ1-1, the CDR3 gives the full variable domain: DGGITQSPKYLFRKEGQNVTLSCEQNLNHDAMYWYRQDPGQGLRLIYYSQIVNDFQKGDIAEGYSVSREKKESFPLTVTSAQKNPTAFYLCASSNGRDTEAFFGQGTRLTVV.